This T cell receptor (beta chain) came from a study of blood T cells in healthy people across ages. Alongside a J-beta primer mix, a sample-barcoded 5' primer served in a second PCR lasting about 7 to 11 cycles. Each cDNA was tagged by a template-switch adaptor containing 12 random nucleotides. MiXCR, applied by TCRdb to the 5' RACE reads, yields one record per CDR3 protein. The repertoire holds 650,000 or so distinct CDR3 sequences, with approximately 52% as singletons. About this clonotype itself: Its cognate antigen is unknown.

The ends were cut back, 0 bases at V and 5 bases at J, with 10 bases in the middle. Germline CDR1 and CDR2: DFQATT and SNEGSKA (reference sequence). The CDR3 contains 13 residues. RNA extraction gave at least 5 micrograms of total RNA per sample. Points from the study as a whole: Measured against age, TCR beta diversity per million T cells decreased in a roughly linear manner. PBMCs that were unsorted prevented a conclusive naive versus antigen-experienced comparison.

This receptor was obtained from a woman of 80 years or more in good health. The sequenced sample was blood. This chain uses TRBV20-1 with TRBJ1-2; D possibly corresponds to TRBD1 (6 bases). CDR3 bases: TGCAGTGCTAGAGATCAGGACAGTTATGGCTACACCTTC. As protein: CSARDQDSYGYTF.